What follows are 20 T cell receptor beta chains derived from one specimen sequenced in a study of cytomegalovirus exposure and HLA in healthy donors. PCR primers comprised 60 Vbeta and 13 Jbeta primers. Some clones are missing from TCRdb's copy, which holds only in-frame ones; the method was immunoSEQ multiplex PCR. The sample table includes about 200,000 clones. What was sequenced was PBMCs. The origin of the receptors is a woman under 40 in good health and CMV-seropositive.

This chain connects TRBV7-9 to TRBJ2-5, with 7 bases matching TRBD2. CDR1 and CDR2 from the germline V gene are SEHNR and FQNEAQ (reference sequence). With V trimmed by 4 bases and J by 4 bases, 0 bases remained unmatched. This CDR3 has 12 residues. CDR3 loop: CASSSSGETQYF. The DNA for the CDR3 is TGTGCCAGCAGCTCTAGCGGAGAGACCCAGTACTTC.

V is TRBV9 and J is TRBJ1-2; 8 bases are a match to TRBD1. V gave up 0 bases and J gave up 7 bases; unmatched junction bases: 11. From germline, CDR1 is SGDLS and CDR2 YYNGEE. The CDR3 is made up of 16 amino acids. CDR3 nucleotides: TGTGCCAGCAGCGTAGGAGGGACAGGCGGACAGATTGGCTACACCTTC. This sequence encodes CASSVGGTGGQIGYTF.

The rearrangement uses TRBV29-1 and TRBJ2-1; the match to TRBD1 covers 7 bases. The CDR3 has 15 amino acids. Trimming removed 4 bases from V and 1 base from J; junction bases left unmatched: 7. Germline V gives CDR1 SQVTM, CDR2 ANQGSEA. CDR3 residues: CSVAGQRSSYNEQFF. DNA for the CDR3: TGCAGCGTTGCGGGACAGCGGTCTTCCTACAATGAGCAGTTCTTC.

This CDR3 reads CARPPRAFYTGELLF. CDR3 bases: TGTGCCAGACCACCGCGGGCCTTTTACACCGGGGAGCTGCTTTTT. V and J are TRBV7-5 and TRBJ2-2; the table's D call of TRBD2 was not tested on the DNA. TRBV7-5 is termed a pseudogene. This CDR3 is 15 amino acids long.

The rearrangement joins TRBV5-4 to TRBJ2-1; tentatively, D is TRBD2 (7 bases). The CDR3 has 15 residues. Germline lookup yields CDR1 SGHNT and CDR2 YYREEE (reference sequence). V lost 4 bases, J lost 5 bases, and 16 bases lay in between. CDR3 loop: CASSPGGGSHNEQFF. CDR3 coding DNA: TGTGCCAGCAGCCCGGGGGGCGGGAGCCACAATGAGCAGTTCTTC.

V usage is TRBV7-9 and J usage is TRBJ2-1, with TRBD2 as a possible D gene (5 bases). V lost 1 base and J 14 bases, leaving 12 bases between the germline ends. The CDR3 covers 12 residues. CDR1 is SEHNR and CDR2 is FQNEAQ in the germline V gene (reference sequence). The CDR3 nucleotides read TGTGCCAGCAGCTTAGGTTCCGGGGTGAAGTTCTTC. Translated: CASSLGSGVKFF.

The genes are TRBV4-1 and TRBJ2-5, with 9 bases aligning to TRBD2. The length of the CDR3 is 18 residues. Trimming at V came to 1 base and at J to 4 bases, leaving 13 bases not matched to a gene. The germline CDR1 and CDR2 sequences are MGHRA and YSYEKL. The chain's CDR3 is CASSQALRASGMGETQYF. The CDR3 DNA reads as TGCGCCAGCAGCCAAGCACTCAGGGCTAGCGGGATGGGAGAGACCCAGTACTTC.

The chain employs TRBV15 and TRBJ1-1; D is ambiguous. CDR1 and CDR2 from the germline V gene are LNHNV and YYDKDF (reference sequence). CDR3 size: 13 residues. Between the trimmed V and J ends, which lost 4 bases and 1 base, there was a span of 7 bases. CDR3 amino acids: CATSTQANTEAFF. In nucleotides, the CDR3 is TGTGCCACCAGCACCCAGGCGAACACTGAAGCTTTCTTT.

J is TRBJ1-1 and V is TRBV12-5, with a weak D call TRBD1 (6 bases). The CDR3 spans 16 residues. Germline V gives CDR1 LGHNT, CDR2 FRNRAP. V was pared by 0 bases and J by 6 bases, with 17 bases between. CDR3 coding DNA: TGTGCTAGTGGTTTGGTACATACAGGGAGTATGGCTGAAGCTTTCTTT. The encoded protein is CASGLVHTGSMAEAFF.

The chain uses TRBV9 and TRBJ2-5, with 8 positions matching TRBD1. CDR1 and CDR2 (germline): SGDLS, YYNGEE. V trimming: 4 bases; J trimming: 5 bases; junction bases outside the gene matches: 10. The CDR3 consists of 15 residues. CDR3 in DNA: TGTGCCAGCAGCAAGACAGGGGTAGGTCCGGAGACCCAGTACTTC. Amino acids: CASSKTGVGPETQYF.

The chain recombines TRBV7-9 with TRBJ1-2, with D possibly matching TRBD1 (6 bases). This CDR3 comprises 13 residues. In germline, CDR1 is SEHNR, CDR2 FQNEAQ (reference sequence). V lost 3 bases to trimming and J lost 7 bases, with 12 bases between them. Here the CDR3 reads CASSLGHSGGYTF. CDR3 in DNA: TGTGCCAGCAGCTTGGGACATTCGGGTGGCTACACCTTC.

CDR3 nucleotide sequence: TGTGCCAGCAGTTCATCAGACGGGAGAACCTACGAGCAGTACTTC. As protein: CASSSSDGRTYEQYF. The chain recombines TRBV6-5 with TRBJ2-7; TRBD2 might be the D (6 bases). V gave up 4 bases and J gave up 2 bases, with 15 bases separating them. CDR1 is MNHEY, CDR2 SVGAGI, per germline. This CDR3 comprises 15 residues.

CDR3 sequence: CASSEGTAEQYF. CDR3 coding DNA: TGTGCCAGTAGTGAAGGAACAGCTGAGCAGTACTTC. The rearrangement uses TRBV19 and TRBJ2-7; no clear D gene. CDR3 size: 12 residues. V lost 5 bases and J lost 7, with 12 bases in between. Germline CDR1 LNHDA, CDR2 SQIVND (reference sequence). Full variable domain (rest looked up from reference TRBV19 and TRBJ2-7): DGGITQSPKYLFRKEGQNVTLSCEQNLNHDAMYWYRQDPGQGLRLIYYSQIVNDFQKGDIAEGYSVSREKKESFPLTVTSAQKNPTAFYLCASSEGTAEQYFGPGTRLTVT.

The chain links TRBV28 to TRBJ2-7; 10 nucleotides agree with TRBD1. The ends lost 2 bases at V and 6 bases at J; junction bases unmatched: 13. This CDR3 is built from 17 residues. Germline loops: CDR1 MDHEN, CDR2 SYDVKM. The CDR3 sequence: CASSLGGQGQGVREQYF. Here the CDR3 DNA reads TGTGCCAGCAGTTTAGGCGGACAAGGACAGGGGGTACGCGAGCAGTACTTC.

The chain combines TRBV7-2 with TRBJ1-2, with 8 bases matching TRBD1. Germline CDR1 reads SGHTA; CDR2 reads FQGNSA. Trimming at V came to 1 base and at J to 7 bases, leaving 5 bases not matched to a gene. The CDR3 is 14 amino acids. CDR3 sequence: CASSLEQGVSGYTF. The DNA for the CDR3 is TGTGCCAGCAGCTTAGAACAGGGGGTCTCTGGCTACACCTTC.

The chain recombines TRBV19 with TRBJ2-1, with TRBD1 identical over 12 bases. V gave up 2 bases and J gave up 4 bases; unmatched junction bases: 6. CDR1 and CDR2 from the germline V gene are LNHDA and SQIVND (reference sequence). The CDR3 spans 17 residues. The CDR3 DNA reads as TGTGCCAGTAGTATACCCCAGGGACAGGGGGCTTACAATGAGCAGTTCTTC. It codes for CASSIPQGQGAYNEQFF.

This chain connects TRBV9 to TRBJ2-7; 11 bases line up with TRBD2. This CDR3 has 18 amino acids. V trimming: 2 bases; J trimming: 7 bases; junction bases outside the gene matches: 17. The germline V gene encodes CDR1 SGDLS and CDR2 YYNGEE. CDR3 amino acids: CASSVDPFSGRAAGEQYF. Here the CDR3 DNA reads TGTGCCAGCAGCGTCGACCCTTTTAGCGGGAGGGCCGCGGGTGAGCAGTACTTC.

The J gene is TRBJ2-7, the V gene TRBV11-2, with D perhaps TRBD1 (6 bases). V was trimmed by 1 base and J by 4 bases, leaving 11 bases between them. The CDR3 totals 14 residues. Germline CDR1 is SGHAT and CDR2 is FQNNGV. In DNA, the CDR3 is TGTGCCAGCAGCTTAGGGCCGACAGGATACGAGCAGTACTTC. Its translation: CASSLGPTGYEQYF.

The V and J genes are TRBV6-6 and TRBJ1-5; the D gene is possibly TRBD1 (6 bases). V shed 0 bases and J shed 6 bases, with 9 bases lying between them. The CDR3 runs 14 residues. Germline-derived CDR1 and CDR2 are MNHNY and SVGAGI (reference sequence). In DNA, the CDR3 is TGTGCCAGCAGTTACTCGACAGGAGGTCAGCCCCAGCATTTT. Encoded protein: CASSYSTGGQPQHF.

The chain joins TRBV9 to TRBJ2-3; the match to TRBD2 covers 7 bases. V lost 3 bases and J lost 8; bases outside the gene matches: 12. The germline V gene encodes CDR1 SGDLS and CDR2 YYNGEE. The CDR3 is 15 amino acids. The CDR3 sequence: CASSAFGLGGVTQYF. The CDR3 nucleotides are TGTGCCAGCAGCGCCTTCGGACTAGGAGGGGTTACGCAGTATTTT.